This T cell receptor beta chain was retrieved from a study of blood T cell repertoires in COVID-19. Study background: PBMCs, B-cell-depleted T cells, or T cells were the source of the cDNA or gDNA that made up the material.

As handled by the study authors: Estimates of nucleated cell counts were drawn from the amplification of reference gene primers. Sequenced by immunoSEQ multiplex PCR; TCRdb stores in-frame clones only, minus some. The DNA was the basis for D and trimming; V, J and clone size are from that table. The sample includes 75,000 to 100,000 clones, around nine tenths of them seen just once. This clone occurred once. This sequence originates from a man between 60 and 75 years old with acute or convalescent COVID-19. Material: peripheral blood.

The DNA for the CDR3 is TGTGCCTGGAGTCCAGGGGGAACGGAGACCCAGTACTTC. It specifies CAWSPGGTETQYF. The chain is built from TRBV30 and TRBJ2-5; 7 bases fit TRBD1. This CDR3 comprises 13 residues. The ends lost 2 bases at V and 5 bases at J; junction bases unmatched: 5. Germline CDR1 and CDR2: GTSNPN and SVGIG (reference sequence).